One sample yielded the 32 T cell receptor beta chains listed below, sequenced in a study of cytomegalovirus exposure and HLA in healthy donors. A multiplex PCR was run with 60 Vbeta primers and 13 Jbeta primers. Assay: immunoSEQ multiplex PCR; the TCRdb copy retains only in-frame clones and omits some. The table includes about 190,000 clones, roughly 77% detected once. What was sequenced was PBMCs. These TCRs come from a woman in her fifties or sixties in good health and CMV-seronegative.

The CDR3 sequence is CASSSTGNEQYF. The CDR3 DNA reads as TGTGCCAGCAGCTCCACAGGAAACGAGCAGTACTTC. V usage is TRBV11-3 and J usage is TRBJ2-7; possibly TRBD1 for D (5 bases). Germline CDR1 reads SGHNT; CDR2 reads YENEEA. V lost 4 bases to trimming and J lost 5 bases, with 9 bases between them. The length of the CDR3 is 12 residues.

This CDR3 reads CASSLTDRGPYNEQFF. CDR3 DNA: TGTGCCAGCAGCTTGACGGACAGGGGGCCCTACAATGAGCAGTTCTTC. The chain combines TRBV11-1 with TRBJ2-1; TRBD1 matches 11 bases. The CDR3 contains 16 residues. Germline loops: CDR1 SGHAT, CDR2 FQDESV (reference sequence). After removal of 3 bases from V and 2 bases from J, the junction contained 3 bases not matched to a gene.

The V and J genes are TRBV2 and TRBJ1-4; 9 positions agree with TRBD1. Trimming at V came to 3 bases and at J to 3 bases, leaving 8 bases not matched to a gene. Germline V gene data show CDR1 as SNHLY and CDR2 as FYNNEI. The CDR3 extends over 17 amino acids. The CDR3 reads CASSDRDRVGANEKLFF. The CDR3 region has the DNA TGTGCCAGCAGTGATAGGGACAGGGTCGGCGCTAATGAAAAACTGTTTTTT. The full variable domain, rest sourced from reference TRBV2 and TRBJ1-4, is EPEVTQTPSHQVTQMGQEVILRCVPISNHLYFYWYRQILGQKVEFLVSFYNNEISEKSEIFDDQFSVERPDGSNFTLKIRSTKLEDSAMYFCASSDRDRVGANEKLFFGSGTQLSVL.

The J gene is TRBJ1-3, the V gene TRBV1; the D segment call TRBD1 is taken from the table without a DNA check. TRBV1 counts as a pseudogene. The CDR3 extends over 21 amino acids. The CDR3 DNA sequence: TGCACCAGCAGCCAAGATTTAAGGACAGTTAACCTACCAGAAACTGGAAACACCATATATTTT. It specifies CTSSQDLRTVNLPETGNTIYF.

In this sample, this clone turned up many times. The chain uses TRBV12-5 and TRBJ1-1; D is possibly TRBD1 (5 bases). This CDR3 is 15 amino acids long. Trimming cost V 5 bases and J 3 bases, with 16 bases left between them. Germline V gene data show CDR1 as LGHNT and CDR2 as FRNRAP. The CDR3 DNA reads as TGTGCTAGTGGTCTCTCAGGGTATCGGCACACTGAAGCTTTCTTT. It codes for CASGLSGYRHTEAFF.

This sequence joins TRBV4-3 and TRBJ1-1, with D uncertain. V lost 0 bases to trimming and J lost 6 bases, with 17 bases between them. The CDR3 length is 16 residues. Germline CDR1 reads LGHNA; CDR2 reads YSLEER. The CDR3 DNA reads TGCGCCAGCAGCCAAGAAAGCGAGTGGGAGGCACCTGAAGCTTTCTTT. This translates into CASSQESEWEAPEAFF.

This clone was observed once. The gene calls are TRBV7-9 and TRBJ1-2; TRBD1 is a possible D gene (6 bases). In germline, CDR1 is SEHNR, CDR2 FQNEAQ (reference sequence). The CDR3 spans 13 residues. Trimming stripped 6 bases from V and 6 bases from J, with 14 bases between. The CDR3: CASSLTGSHGYTF. For the CDR3, the DNA is TGTGCCAGCAGTCTCACAGGGTCGCATGGCTACACCTTC.

The chain has TRBV18 and TRBJ1-4; D remains unclear. Per germline, CDR1 KGHSH and CDR2 LQKENI. Trimming took 4 bases from V and 4 from J, leaving 10 bases between them. CDR3 size: 14 residues. The CDR3 DNA is TGTGCCAGCTCACGAGGAAACCTTAATGAAAAACTGTTTTTT. Protein sequence: CASSRGNLNEKLFF.

The chain employs TRBV19 and TRBJ1-4; D might be TRBD1 (6 bases). Germline CDR1 and CDR2: LNHDA and SQIVND (reference sequence). The CDR3 consists of 16 residues. V was pared by 7 bases and J by 10 bases, with 25 bases between. The CDR3 nucleotides read TGTGCCAGTAATACGATATCTACAGGGTCGAAGGGAAAACTGTTTTTT. Its translation is CASNTISTGSKGKLFF.

This sequence joins TRBV10-3 and TRBJ2-1; 12 bases fit TRBD2. The V gene's germline CDR1 is ENHRY and CDR2 SYGVKD. The CDR3 runs to 16 residues. The trim removed 4 bases at V and 5 bases at J, leaving 6 bases unmatched. The CDR3 DNA follows: TGTGCCATCAGTGGGGAACTAGCGGGAGGCAACAATGAGCAGTTCTTC. It translates to CAISGELAGGNNEQFF.

The gene calls are TRBV19 and TRBJ2-7; 7 bases are shared with TRBD2. The V gene's germline CDR1 is LNHDA and CDR2 SQIVND (reference sequence). This CDR3 has 15 amino acids. After removal of 8 bases from V and 0 bases from J, the junction contained 10 bases not matched to a gene. CDR3 residues: CASRSRDYSSYEQYF. The CDR3 DNA follows: TGTGCCAGTCGAAGCCGGGACTATTCCTCCTACGAGCAGTACTTC.

This clone was observed a single time. The chain has TRBV19 and TRBJ1-1; a weak D match, TRBD1 (5 bases). Germline V CDR1 and CDR2: LNHDA, SQIVND (reference sequence). This CDR3 region has 15 residues. The V gene lost 6 bases and the J gene lost 4 bases, with 18 bases spanning the gap. The CDR3 region is CASSPKRGGSTEAFF. CDR3 DNA sequence: TGTGCCAGTAGCCCTAAGCGGGGGGGGAGCACTGAAGCTTTCTTT.

Of note for this clone: At one boundary the junction diverges from the germline segment, which might be a read error. The V gene is TRBV10-3, the J gene TRBJ2-1, with 11 positions matching TRBD2. CDR3 size: 16 residues. Germline V gene data show CDR1 as ENHRY and CDR2 as SYGVKD. The CDR3 region is CAVSETSGNSYNEQFF. The CDR3 coding sequence is TGTGCCGTCAGTGAGACTAGCGGGAACTCCTACAATGAGCAGTTCTTC.

This clone appeared once. The chain uses TRBV18 and TRBJ2-7; 9 bases match TRBD1. J was trimmed by 3 bases and V by 4 bases; bases with no gene match: 4. CDR3 length: 14 residues. Germline V gives CDR1 KGHSH, CDR2 LQKENI. CDR3 bases: TGTGCCAGCTCACAACAGGGGGCGAGCTACGAGCAGTACTTC. It is translated as CASSQQGASYEQYF.

The CDR3 coding sequence is TGCGCCAGCAGTTCCTCCCAGGGGGCGACCGGGGAGCTGTTTTTT. Encoded protein: CASSSSQGATGELFF. This chain connects TRBV5-1 to TRBJ2-2; 8 nucleotides agree with TRBD1. Germline loops: CDR1 SGHRS, CDR2 YFSETQ. CDR3 length equals 15 residues. Trimming cost V 5 bases and J 5 bases; bases outside gene matches: 8.

The rearrangement joins TRBV5-6 to TRBJ2-5, with TRBD1 identical over 8 bases. V lost 4 bases and J lost 5; bases outside the gene matches: 7. The CDR3 totals 14 residues. Germline CDR1 and CDR2: SGHDT and YYEEEE. CDR3 protein: CASSQNTGGETQYF. CDR3 sequence (DNA): TGTGCCAGCAGCCAGAACACAGGGGGGGAGACCCAGTACTTC.

This chain joins TRBV20-1 and TRBJ2-1; possibly TRBD2 for D (6 bases). Between the trimmed V and J ends, which lost 3 bases and 12 bases, there was a span of 9 bases. Germline V gene sequence: CDR1 DFQATT, CDR2 SNEGSKA (reference sequence). The CDR3 spans 10 residues. The CDR3 sequence is CSASLGGQFF. CDR3 nucleotide sequence: TGCAGTGCTAGTCTCGGGGGGCAGTTCTTC.

The chain employs TRBV10-3 and TRBJ1-2; 8 bases fit TRBD1. Germline CDR1 reads ENHRY; CDR2 reads SYGVKD. This CDR3 contains 11 residues. The V and J ends lost 10 bases and 5 bases, in that order; junction bases with no gene match: 3. This CDR3 is CANGQGYGYTF. In DNA form, the CDR3 reads TGTGCCAACGGACAGGGTTATGGCTACACCTTC.

J is TRBJ2-7 and V is TRBV5-1; TRBD2 agrees at 13 bases. Germline loops: CDR1 SGHRS, CDR2 YFSETQ. Trimming removed 4 bases from V and 5 bases from J; junction bases left unmatched: 9. The length of the CDR3 is 16 residues. The DNA of the CDR3 is TGCGCCAGCAGCCCCTGGACTAGCGGGAGTGGAAACGAGCAGTACTTC. As protein: CASSPWTSGSGNEQYF. Supplemented by reference TRBV5-1 and TRBJ2-7, the full variable domain reads KAGVTQTPRYLIKTRGQQVTLSCSPISGHRSVSWYQQTPGQGLQFLFEYFSETQRNKGNFPGRFSGRQFSNSRSEMNVSTLELGDSALYLCASSPWTSGSGNEQYFGPGTRLTVT.

V and J are TRBV11-2 and TRBJ2-1, with D unclear. CDR1 is SGHAT, CDR2 FQNNGV, per germline. V gave up 1 base and J gave up 8 bases, with 6 bases separating them. The CDR3 runs 12 residues. In DNA, the CDR3 is TGTGCCAGCAGCTTAGTCTCCGATGAGCAGTTCTTC. It encodes CASSLVSDEQFF.

V is TRBV7-9 and J is TRBJ2-1; no reliable D call. V was cut by 5 bases and J by 0 bases, with 11 bases left in between. Per germline, CDR1 SEHNR and CDR2 FQNEAQ (reference sequence). The CDR3 is made up of 15 amino acids. The CDR3 DNA is TGTGCCAGCAGCCCCTCACGGAGCTCCTACAATGAGCAGTTCTTC. It translates to CASSPSRSSYNEQFF.

This sequence joins TRBV7-3 and TRBJ2-1; TRBD2 matches at 8 bases. Per the germline V gene, CDR1 is SGHTA and CDR2 is FQGTGA. The CDR3 totals 15 residues. Trimming cost V 4 bases and J 9 bases; bases outside gene matches: 11. The CDR3 nucleotides read TGTGCCAGCAGCTCCCGAGTAGCGGGAACGGTTGAGCAGTTCTTC. Translated: CASSSRVAGTVEQFF.

J is TRBJ1-5 and V is TRBV6-1; D ambiguous. V was pared by 7 bases and J by 1 base, with 8 bases between. Germline V gene sequence: CDR1 MNHNS, CDR2 SASEGT. The CDR3 has 13 residues. The chain's CDR3 is CASNAGSNQPQHF. Written as DNA, the CDR3 is TGTGCCAGCAATGCCGGGAGCAATCAGCCCCAGCATTTT.

The rearrangement joins TRBV15 to TRBJ2-3, with TRBD2 as a possible D gene (5 bases). The V end lost 0 bases, the J end lost 8 bases, and 12 bases lay between the germline ends. Germline CDR1 and CDR2: LNHNV and YYDKDF (reference sequence). This CDR3 has 14 amino acids. The CDR3 coding sequence is TGTGCCACCAGCAGAGATCGTAGCGAGACTACGCAGTATTTT. It translates to CATSRDRSETTQYF.

The chain is built from TRBV30 and TRBJ2-3; the match to TRBD1 covers 7 bases. Germline-derived CDR1 and CDR2 are GTSNPN and SVGIG (reference sequence). This CDR3 spans 12 amino acids. V lost 2 bases to trimming and J lost 5 bases; unmatched junction nucleotides: 1. CDR3 DNA sequence: TGTGCCTGGAGTCCAGGGGGAGATACGCAGTATTTT. Its protein is CAWSPGGDTQYF.

The chain employs TRBV5-1 and TRBJ1-2, with TRBD1 matching 10 bases. CDR1 SGHRS and CDR2 YFSETQ come from the germline V gene. CDR3 length: 16 residues. The V gene end was trimmed by 4 bases and the J gene end by 9 bases; junction bases not matched to a gene: 15. The CDR3 region is CASSITAGTGVVSYTF. In nucleotides, the CDR3 is TGCGCCAGCAGCATTACAGCCGGGACAGGGGTAGTAAGCTACACCTTC.

This clone was counted a single time. The DNA of the CDR3 is TGTGCCGATCGGGACAGGTTGGTTCGTTATGGAAACACCATATATTTT. This translates into CADRDRLVRYGNTIYF. This chain connects TRBV6-4 to TRBJ1-3; 8 positions match TRBD1. This CDR3 has 16 residues. Germline assignment: CDR1 MRHNA and CDR2 SNTAGT. Trimming at V came to 11 bases and at J to 3 bases, leaving 15 bases not matched to a gene.

This clone was counted once. CDR3 sequence reads: CASSPRDRRTDTQYF. In DNA form, the CDR3 reads TGTGCCAGCAGTCCCCGGGACAGGCGCACAGATACGCAGTATTTT. V usage is TRBV28 and J usage is TRBJ2-3, with 8 bases identical to TRBD1. Germline trimming cut 5 bases from V and 1 base from J; bases unmatched to any gene: 5. The CDR3 is 15 residues long. CDR1 is MDHEN, CDR2 SYDVKM, per germline. The variable domain in full, with the rest retrieved from reference TRBV28 and TRBJ2-3, is DVKVTQSSRYLVKRTGEKVFLECVQDMDHENMFWYRQDPGLGLRLIYFSYDVKMKEKGDIPEGYSVSREKKERFSLILESASTNQTSMYLCASSPRDRRTDTQYFGPGTRLTVL.

The chain is built from TRBV19 and TRBJ2-1, with TRBD2 matching over 11 bases. There are 18 residues in the CDR3. The trim removed 8 bases at V and 1 base at J, leaving 13 bases unmatched. CDR1 LNHDA and CDR2 SQIVND come from the germline V gene (reference sequence). Written as DNA, the CDR3 is TGTGCCAGTTCGACTAGCGGGGTCGGCTGGAGGTCCTACAATGAGCAGTTCTTC. It is translated as CASSTSGVGWRSYNEQFF. Drawing the rest from reference TRBV19 and TRBJ2-1, the complete variable domain is DGGITQSPKYLFRKEGQNVTLSCEQNLNHDAMYWYRQDPGQGLRLIYYSQIVNDFQKGDIAEGYSVSREKKESFPLTVTSAQKNPTAFYLCASSTSGVGWRSYNEQFFGPGTRLTVL.

V and J are TRBV5-6 and TRBJ1-3, with D tentatively TRBD1 (6 bases). Trimming took 2 bases from V and 4 from J, leaving 16 bases between them. Germline CDR1 SGHDT, CDR2 YYEEEE. The CDR3 contains 16 residues. The CDR3 DNA sequence: TGTGCCAGCAGCTTTTTCTCTGGACAGCTGGGAAACACCATATATTTT. Encoded protein: CASSFFSGQLGNTIYF.

This sequence joins TRBV27 and TRBJ2-7, with a weak D call TRBD1 (5 bases). The germline gives CDR1 MNHEY, CDR2 SMNVEV (reference sequence). Trimming pared 5 bases from V and 0 bases from J, leaving 14 bases between. The CDR3 runs 15 residues. DNA of the CDR3: TGTGCCAGCAGTCTTGGGGCAGAGAGCTCCTACGAGCAGTACTTC. Its translation is CASSLGAESSYEQYF.

V usage is TRBV4-3 and J usage is TRBJ2-1; 8 positions agree with TRBD2. This CDR3 has 15 residues. Germline V lookup: CDR1 LGHNA, CDR2 YSLEER. V shed 1 base and J 7 bases; nucleotides not matched to a gene: 6. CDR3 DNA sequence: TGCGCCAGCAGCCAAGGAGCGGGAGACAGGAATGAGCAGTTCTTC. Encoded protein: CASSQGAGDRNEQFF.